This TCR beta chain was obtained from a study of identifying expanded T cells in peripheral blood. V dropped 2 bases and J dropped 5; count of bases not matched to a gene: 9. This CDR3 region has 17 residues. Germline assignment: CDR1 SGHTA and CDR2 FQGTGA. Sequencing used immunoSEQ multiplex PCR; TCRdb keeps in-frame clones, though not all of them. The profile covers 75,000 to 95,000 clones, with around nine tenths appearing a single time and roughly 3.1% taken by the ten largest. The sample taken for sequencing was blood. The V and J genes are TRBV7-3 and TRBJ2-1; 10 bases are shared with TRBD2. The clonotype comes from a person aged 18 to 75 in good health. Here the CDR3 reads CASSLRPPGLANNEQFF. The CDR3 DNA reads TGTGCCAGCAGCTTACGGCCACCGGGACTAGCGAACAATGAGCAGTTCTTC.